This T cell receptor beta chain appears in the sequencing data of a study of cytomegalovirus exposure and HLA in healthy donors (dated by TCRdb to 2016 to 2017). The study in broad terms: An earlier analysis of approximately 640 of the donors reported 250 to 300 Gb of sequence data and 100 million to 130 million unique TCR beta sequences from some 180 million T cells. An early release covering around 630 HLA-typed donors comprised around 300 gigabases of sequencing data and 85 million or so unique TCR sequences. Among the roughly 400 genotyped donors, around 81% belonged to the genetic ancestry cluster associated with self-reported Caucasian donors. The study aimed to test whether cataloging public T cell receptors could reveal signatures of past pathogen exposure. The T cell repertoires of 700 or so subjects were profiled by immunosequencing and related to cytomegalovirus serostatus. Along with the roughly 700-subject first cohort, a separate validation cohort of about 110 different subjects was used. High-throughput TCR immunosequencing, statistical association of individual TCRs with disease status, and machine learning were combined to predict cytomegalovirus infection status. A later analysis re-analyzed previously published TCR beta repertoires from 650 to 800 donors and added high-resolution HLA genotyping to study TCR occurrence patterns. In the later analysis, no new phenotypic data were used to find candidate immune exposures; instead, reliance was placed on TCR beta sequences and their occurrence across donors. An earlier analysis of approximately 500 of the donors applied high-throughput TCR beta sequencing to assess whether each TCR beta V gene segment acted as functional or pseudogenic. Donor age, sex, ethnicity and CMV serostatus were compiled together with the repertoire data. A later genetic analysis used genome-wide SNP genotypes for about 60% of the roughly 670 donors, treating that subset as a discovery cohort. Every repertoire in the discovery cohort had been generated on one and the same sequencing platform. HLA typing included class I and class II loci at four-digit resolution. Typing coverage varied by locus: about 629-630 donors for A, B, C, DRB1 and DQB1; 500 to 550 for DQA1; about 600 for DPA1; approximately 490 for DPB1. Because of strong linkage in the cohort, roughly five DR-DQ haplotypes were treated as single units for association and clustering. Among 398 genotyped donors of the cohort, an average of approximately 250,000 unique TCR beta nucleotide sequences were sequenced per donor, around a sixth of them non-productive.

The investigation overall reported the following: The only immune exposure information available for the cohort was CMV serostatus. Several of the top co-occurrence clusters appeared to be linked to parvovirus B19, influenza, CMV and Epstein-Barr virus, according to a later analysis. In a later analysis, the rate of TCR association differed among HLA loci, with DRB1 alleles having the most associated TCRs and HLA-C alleles having the fewest. V-gene and J-gene trimming of TCR beta chains was associated with a missense DCLRE1C variant in a later genetic analysis, and the association was replicated in an independent cohort. A later analysis found that most CMV-associated TCR beta chains appeared HLA-restricted, with HLA associations seemingly driven largely by CMV exposure. Correlated functional status among segregating V segments might be attributable to linkage disequilibrium, but an unknown experimental factor could not be ruled out. While some public TCRs were present in many individuals, most TCR sequences turned up only very rarely across donors. In vitro tests confirmed that a few of the cytomegalovirus-associated TCR beta chains recognize cytomegalovirus antigens. Compared with the roughly 710-donor mean, donors in an Asian-associated ancestry cluster had fewer N-insertions in productive TCRs, according to a later genetic analysis. Some IMGT-functional V segments, including TRBV6-2 and TRBV6-3, could not be distinguished by the 87-base-pair reads and were therefore excluded. The classifier was reported to diagnose cytomegalovirus status with high specificity and sensitivity in both the original cohort and the validation cohort. Because counts were too low, about 17 rarely observed V segments, including chromosome 9 orphons, were excluded from the earlier analysis of around 640 of the donors. In an earlier analysis of more than 500 of the donors, most TCR beta V segments appeared in productive rearrangements about 90% or about 30% of the time, broadly matching IMGT annotations. Roughly uniform sequencing depth across donors was assumed in presence/absence analyses, although this assumption may not hold. Assigning TCR associations to individual alleles was difficult when HLA alleles, especially DR and DQ, strongly co-occurred. This cohort had only TCR beta chains sequenced, and the lack of alpha or paired-chain data limited which features could be detected. Specific HLA alleles were associated with roughly 16,000 TCR beta sequences at a false discovery rate of 0.05 in a later analysis. According to the authors, the approach could potentially be generalized to other disease states and immunological phenotypes. A further reported finding was that TCR beta sequences accurately predicted the HLA-A and HLA-B alleles for most subjects in the first cohort. Compared with equally common non-associated chains, HLA-associated TCR beta chains in a later analysis were more clonally expanded and had lower generation probabilities. In the study, 150 to 200 TCR beta chains were listed as associated with cytomegalovirus. A group of highly shared sequence variants was considered likely to be a technical artifact of the sequencing pipeline. HLA typing was unavailable for some donors at each locus, so association tests used only the typed subset.

In total, 630 or so healthy bone marrow donors made up the cohort. All cohort members were sampled while nominally healthy, although unrecorded immune exposures were likely present. The donor tested CMV seronegative and was one of the 352 seronegative cohort members. A peripheral blood sample was provided by each donor, and peripheral blood mononuclear cells were used for TCR beta sequencing. Genomic DNA extraction from the blood cell samples was performed with the Qiagen DNeasy Blood Extraction Kit. The CDR3 runs 12 residues from the cysteine to the phenylalanine. Of the read, only the CDR3 DNA is kept; its 36 bases are in frame from base 1. Via the germline V gene, CDR1 is ENHRY and CDR2 SYGVKD. V loses 4 bases, J loses 2 bases, and the germline ends lie 5 bases apart. Remarks on this clone: The specificity of this receptor is unknown.

The library was built by means of the immunoSEQ multiplex PCR assay. For the multiplex PCR, a mixture combining 60 forward primers for TCR Vbeta segments and 13 reverse primers for TCR Jbeta segments was used. A multiplex PCR assay on genomic DNA amplified the CDR3 region of rearranged TCR beta genes. Amplified TCR beta libraries were sequenced as 87-base-pair reads on the Illumina HiSeq System. Per the original workflow: In a later analysis, roughly 80 million unique TCR beta chains were counted across the 650 to 750 repertoires, and about 10 million of these chains were shared by at least two donors. Raw reads were error-corrected and collapsed into unique sequences with a nearest-neighbor algorithm that merged closely related sequences to remove PCR and sequencing errors. CDR3 sequences were aligned to IMGT reference sequences to assign V, D and J gene segments. For a sequence to be retained, at least a six-nucleotide match to both a V gene segment and a J gene segment was required. A rearrangement counted as productive if the CDR3 had no stop codons and remained in frame with V and J, and every other rearrangement counted as non-productive. CDR3 was defined according to IMGT convention as the region running from the second conserved V-encoded cysteine to the conserved J-encoded phenylalanine. The earlier analysis of about 500 of the donors excluded sequences that lacked an unambiguous match to a single V gene segment. An earlier analysis of fewer than 750 of the donors classified V segments as functional when productive rearrangements were above 56.7% and as segregating when the standard deviation between donors was above 5%. A statistical classification framework was built to diagnose cytomegalovirus status from the catalog of TCR beta chain sequences. In a later analysis, TCR nucleotide sequences were compared against IMGT/GENE-DB human TR gene sequences so that V and J genes could be assigned. A later analysis assigned CDR3 sequences and most-parsimonious VDJ recombination scenarios with the TCRdist pipeline. A later analysis defined each TCR beta chain by its CDR3 amino acid sequence plus V-gene family, and excluded reads lacking a unique V-gene family. As a way to deal with suspected cross-contamination and a sequencing artifact, a later analysis dropped over 550 nucleotide sequences that were highly shared and had low generation probability. In a later analysis, a clonal expansion index for each public chain was calculated from normalized within-repertoire ranks of inferred template counts. In a later analysis, generation probabilities were computed with a VDJ recombination model fitted to out-of-frame rearrangements, and the resulting probabilities were checked against IGoR. In a later analysis, TCR-TCR, TCR-HLA and TCR-CMV co-occurrence was scored with hypergeometric tests, and a repertoire-size bias correction was applied to TCR pairs. To estimate false discovery rates, a later analysis permuted the HLA or CMV assignments 20 times. A later analysis grouped co-occurring TCRs with DBSCAN, adding TCRdist sequence similarity when clustering within HLA-allele-positive subsets. For co-occurrence clustering, repertoires with fewer than 30,000 or more than 120,000 public chains were excluded, along with roughly five repertoires with anomalous nucleotide sharing. As stored in TCRdb, this immuneACCESS dataset retains in-frame rearrangements with V and J assigned. A fraction of the clones does not appear; measured against another copy, unresolved V genes explain less than half of the discrepancy, and the remainder lacks a known reason. That table is the source of V, J and clone size, and D and trimming were worked out from the DNA. This sample's clone table shows 150,000 to 200,000 clones. The ten largest clones capture 1% to 1.5% of the sample.

Source material: PBMCs. The sequence came from a woman aged 55-69 years in good health and CMV-seronegative. The V and J segments used are TRBV10-3 and TRBJ1-2; the D gene is not confidently resolved. The nucleotide sequence reads as follows: TGTGCCATCAGTGCCAGGAACTATGGCTACACCTTC. It translates as CAISARNYGYTF.